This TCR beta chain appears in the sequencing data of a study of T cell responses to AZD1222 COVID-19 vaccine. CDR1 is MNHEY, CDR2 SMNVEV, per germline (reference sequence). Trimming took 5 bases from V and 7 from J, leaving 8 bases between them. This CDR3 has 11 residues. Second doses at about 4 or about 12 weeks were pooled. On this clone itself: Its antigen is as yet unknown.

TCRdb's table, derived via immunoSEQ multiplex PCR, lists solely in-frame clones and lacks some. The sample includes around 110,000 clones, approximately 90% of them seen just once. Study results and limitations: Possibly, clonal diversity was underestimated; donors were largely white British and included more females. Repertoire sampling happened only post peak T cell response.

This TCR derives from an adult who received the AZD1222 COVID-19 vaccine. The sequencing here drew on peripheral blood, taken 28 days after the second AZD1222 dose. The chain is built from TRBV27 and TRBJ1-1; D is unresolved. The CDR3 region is CASSHGLEAFF. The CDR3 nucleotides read TGTGCCAGCAGTCATGGCCTTGAAGCTTTCTTT.